The 5 T cell receptor beta chains below come from one sample, sequenced in a study of spatial heterogeneity in lung cancer. Overall study results and limits: For expanded intratumoral alpha and beta TCRs, counts tracked tumor mutation counts.

TCRdb re-called the 5' RACE reads through MiXCR, storing one row per CDR3 protein. The repertoire holds nearly 11,000 distinct CDR3 sequences, 5% to 6.5% seen once, with 9.5% to 15% in the top ten. The time point was: sample taken at primary tumor resection. No antigen has been assigned to these receptors. The material sequenced was lung tumor tissue, taken at surgery. The receptors stem from a male donor with early-stage non-small cell lung cancer.

This clonotype was recorded many times. This sequence joins TRBV12-3 or TRBV12-4 and TRBJ1-1; possible D gene TRBD1, 5 bases. V was trimmed by 5 bases and J by 2 bases, leaving 15 bases between them. The CDR3 sequence is 15 residues long. CDR3 bases: TGTGCCAGCAGTCCCCAGACAGCCACTAACACTGAAGCTTTCTTT. The encoded protein is CASSPQTATNTEAFF.

This clonotype was observed at least ten times. The chain couples TRBV5-1 to TRBJ2-7, with 7 nucleotides matching TRBD1. Germline CDR1 is SGHRS and CDR2 is YFSETQ. The CDR3 spans 14 residues. V trimming: 0 bases; J trimming: 4 bases; junction bases outside the gene matches: 4. Written as DNA, the CDR3 is TGCGCCAGCAGCTTGGATGGGACAGTTTACGAGCAGTACTTC. Protein: CASSLDGTVYEQYF.

In its sample, this clonotype was seen many times. V is TRBV3-1 and J is TRBJ2-1; D unclear. Germline V gene data show CDR1 as LGHDT and CDR2 as YNNKEL (reference sequence). CDR3 length: 15 amino acids. Trimming left V 1 base short and J 0 bases short, with 7 bases between. CDR3 in DNA: TGTGCCAGCAGCCAAGCCCGGAGCTCCTACAATGAGCAGTTCTTC. The encoded protein is CASSQARSSYNEQFF.

This clonotype was counted many times. J is TRBJ2-3 and V is TRBV5-6, with TRBD1 as a possible D gene (5 bases). CDR3 size: 14 residues. Deletions cut 0 bases from V and 2 bases from J, with 7 bases between. Germline CDR1 and CDR2: SGHDT and YYEEEE. The CDR3 sequence: CASSLGQITDTQYF. The CDR3 coding sequence is TGTGCCAGCAGCTTGGGACAGATCACAGATACGCAGTATTTT.

This clonotype was observed at least ten times. The rearrangement links TRBV20-1 to TRBJ2-5, with D perhaps matching TRBD1 or TRBD2 (6 bases each). The CDR3 covers 15 residues. V was clipped by 1 base and J by 1 base, with 13 bases between them. CDR1 is DFQATT and CDR2 is SNEGSKA in the germline V gene (reference sequence). The CDR3 DNA follows: TGCAGTGCTAGAGGCCTCCCGGGGGCCCAAGAGACCCAGTACTTC. It encodes CSARGLPGAQETQYF.